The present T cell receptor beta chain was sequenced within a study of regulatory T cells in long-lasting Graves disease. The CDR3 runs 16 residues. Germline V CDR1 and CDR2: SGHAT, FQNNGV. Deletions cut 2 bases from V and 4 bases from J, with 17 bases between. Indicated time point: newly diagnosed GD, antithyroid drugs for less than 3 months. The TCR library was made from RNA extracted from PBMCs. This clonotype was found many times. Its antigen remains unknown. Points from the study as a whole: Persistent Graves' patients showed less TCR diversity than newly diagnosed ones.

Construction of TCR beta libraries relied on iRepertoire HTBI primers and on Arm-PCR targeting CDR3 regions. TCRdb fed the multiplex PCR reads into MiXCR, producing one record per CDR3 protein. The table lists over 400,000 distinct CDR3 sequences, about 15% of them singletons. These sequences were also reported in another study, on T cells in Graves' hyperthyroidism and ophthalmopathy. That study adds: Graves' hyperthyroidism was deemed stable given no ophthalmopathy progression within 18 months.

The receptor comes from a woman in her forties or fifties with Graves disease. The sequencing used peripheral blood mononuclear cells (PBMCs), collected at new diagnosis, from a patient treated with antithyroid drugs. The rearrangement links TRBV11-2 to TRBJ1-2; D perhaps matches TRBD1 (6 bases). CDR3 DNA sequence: TGTGCCAGCAGCTTACAACCTAGGGGGAAAGGCTATGGCTACACCTTC. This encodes CASSLQPRGKGYGYTF. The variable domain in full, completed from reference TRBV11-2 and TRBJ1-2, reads EAGVAQSPRYKIIEKRQSVAFWCNPISGHATLYWYQQILGQGPKLLIQFQNNGVVDDSQLPKDRFSAERLKGVDSTLKIQPAKLEDSAVYLCASSLQPRGKGYGYTFGSGTRLTVV.